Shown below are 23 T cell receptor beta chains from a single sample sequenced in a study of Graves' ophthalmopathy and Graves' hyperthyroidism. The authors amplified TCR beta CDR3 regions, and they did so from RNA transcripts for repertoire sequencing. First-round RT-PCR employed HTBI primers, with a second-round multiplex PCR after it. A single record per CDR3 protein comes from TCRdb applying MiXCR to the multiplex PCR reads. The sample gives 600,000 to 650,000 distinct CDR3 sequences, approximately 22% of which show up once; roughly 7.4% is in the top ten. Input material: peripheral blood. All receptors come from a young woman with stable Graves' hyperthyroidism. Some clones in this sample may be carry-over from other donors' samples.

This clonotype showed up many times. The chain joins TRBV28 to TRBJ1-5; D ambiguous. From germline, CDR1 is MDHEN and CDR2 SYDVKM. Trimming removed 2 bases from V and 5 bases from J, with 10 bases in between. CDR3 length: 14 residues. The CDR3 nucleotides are TGTGCCAGCAGTTTAGAGACCTACCATCAGCCCCAGCATTTT. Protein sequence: CASSLETYHQPQHF.

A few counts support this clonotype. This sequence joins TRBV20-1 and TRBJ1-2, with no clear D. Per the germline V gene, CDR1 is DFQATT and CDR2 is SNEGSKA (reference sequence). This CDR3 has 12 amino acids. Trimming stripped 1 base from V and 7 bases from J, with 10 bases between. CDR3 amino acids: CSARVSVGGYTF. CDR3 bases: TGCAGTGCTAGAGTATCTGTCGGTGGCTACACCTTC.

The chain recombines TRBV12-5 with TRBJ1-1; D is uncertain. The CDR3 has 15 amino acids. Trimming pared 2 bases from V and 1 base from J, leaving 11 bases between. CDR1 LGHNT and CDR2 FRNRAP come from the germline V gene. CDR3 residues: CASGLTRTRNTEAFF. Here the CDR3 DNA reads TGTGCTAGTGGTTTGACCCGGACGAGGAACACTGAAGCTTTCTTT. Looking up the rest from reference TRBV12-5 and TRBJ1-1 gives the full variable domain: DARVTQTPRHKVTEMGQEVTMRCQPILGHNTVFWYRQTMMQGLELLAYFRNRAPLDDSGMPKDRFSAEMPDATLATLKIQPSEPRDSAVYFCASGLTRTRNTEAFFGQGTRLTVV.

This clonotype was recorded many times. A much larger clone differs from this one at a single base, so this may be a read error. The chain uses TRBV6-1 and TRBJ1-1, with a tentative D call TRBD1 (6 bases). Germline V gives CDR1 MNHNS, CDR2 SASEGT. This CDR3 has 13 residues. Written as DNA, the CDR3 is TGTGCCAGTTCTTACGACAGGAACGCTGAAGCTTTCTTT. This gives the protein CASSYDRNAEAFF.

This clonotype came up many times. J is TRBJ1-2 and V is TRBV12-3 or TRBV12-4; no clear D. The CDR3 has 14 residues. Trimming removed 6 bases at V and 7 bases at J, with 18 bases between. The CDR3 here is CASRPQAWVPGYTF. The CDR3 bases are TGTGCCAGCAGACCTCAGGCGTGGGTTCCTGGCTACACCTTC.

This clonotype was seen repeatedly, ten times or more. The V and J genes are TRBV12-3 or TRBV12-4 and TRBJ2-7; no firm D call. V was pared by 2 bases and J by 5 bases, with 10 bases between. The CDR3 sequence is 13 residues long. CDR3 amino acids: CASSLSAPNEQYF. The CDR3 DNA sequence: TGTGCCAGCAGTTTAAGTGCGCCAAACGAGCAGTACTTC.

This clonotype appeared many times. The CDR3 protein is CASSLALDMTQETQYF. In DNA form, the CDR3 reads TGCGCCAGCAGCTTGGCCCTAGACATGACCCAAGAGACCCAGTACTTC. The rearrangement uses TRBV5-1 and TRBJ2-5; D gene ambiguous. Trimming removed 0 bases from V and 1 base from J, with 13 bases in between. The CDR3 is 16 amino acids. Germline loops: CDR1 SGHRS, CDR2 YFSETQ.

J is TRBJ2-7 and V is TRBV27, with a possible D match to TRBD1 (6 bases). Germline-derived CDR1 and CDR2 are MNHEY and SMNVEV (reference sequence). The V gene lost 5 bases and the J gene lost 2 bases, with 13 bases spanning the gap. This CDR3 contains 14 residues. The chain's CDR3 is CASSETGQTYEQYF. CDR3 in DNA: TGTGCCAGCAGTGAGACTGGACAGACCTACGAGCAGTACTTC.

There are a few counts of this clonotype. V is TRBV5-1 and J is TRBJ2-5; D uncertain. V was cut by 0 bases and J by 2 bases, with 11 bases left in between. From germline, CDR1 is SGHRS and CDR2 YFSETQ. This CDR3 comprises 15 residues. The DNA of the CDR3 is TGCGCCAGCAGCTTGGAAACAGCTCGGCAAGAGACCCAGTACTTC. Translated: CASSLETARQETQYF. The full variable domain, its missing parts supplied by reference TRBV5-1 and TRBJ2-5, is KAGVTQTPRYLIKTRGQQVTLSCSPISGHRSVSWYQQTPGQGLQFLFEYFSETQRNKGNFPGRFSGRQFSNSRSEMNVSTLELGDSALYLCASSLETARQETQYFGPGTRLLVL.

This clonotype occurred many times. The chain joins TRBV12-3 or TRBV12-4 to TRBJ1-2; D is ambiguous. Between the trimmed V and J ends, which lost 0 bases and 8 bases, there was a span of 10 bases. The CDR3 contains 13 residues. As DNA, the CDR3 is TGTGCCAGCAGTTTAGCGTTGTTGGCGGGCTACACCTTC. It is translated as CASSLALLAGYTF.

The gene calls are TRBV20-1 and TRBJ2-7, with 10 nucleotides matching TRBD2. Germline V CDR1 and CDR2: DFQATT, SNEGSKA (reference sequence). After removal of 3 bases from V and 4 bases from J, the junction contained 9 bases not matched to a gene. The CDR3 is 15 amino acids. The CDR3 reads CSASQPSGRFYEQYF. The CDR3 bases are TGCAGTGCTAGCCAACCTAGCGGGAGATTTTACGAGCAGTACTTC.

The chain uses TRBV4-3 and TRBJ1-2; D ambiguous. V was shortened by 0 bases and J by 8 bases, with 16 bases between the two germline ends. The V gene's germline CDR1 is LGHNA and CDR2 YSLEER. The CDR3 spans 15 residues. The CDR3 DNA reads TGCGCCAGCAGCCAAGAAGGTCACGAATCTGGGGGCTACACCTTC. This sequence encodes CASSQEGHESGGYTF.

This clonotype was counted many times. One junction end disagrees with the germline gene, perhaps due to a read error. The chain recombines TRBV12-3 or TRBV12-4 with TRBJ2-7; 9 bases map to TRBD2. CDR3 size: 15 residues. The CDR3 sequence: CASSLGLASSYELYF. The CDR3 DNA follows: TGTGCCAGCAGCCTCGGACTAGCGAGCTCCTACGAGCTGTACTTC.

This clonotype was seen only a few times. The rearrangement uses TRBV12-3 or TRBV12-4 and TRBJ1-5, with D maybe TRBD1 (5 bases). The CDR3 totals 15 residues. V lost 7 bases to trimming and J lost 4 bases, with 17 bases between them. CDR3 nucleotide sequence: TGTGCCAGCACCATTGGGCAGGGAAGAAATCAGCCCCAGCATTTT. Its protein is CASTIGQGRNQPQHF.

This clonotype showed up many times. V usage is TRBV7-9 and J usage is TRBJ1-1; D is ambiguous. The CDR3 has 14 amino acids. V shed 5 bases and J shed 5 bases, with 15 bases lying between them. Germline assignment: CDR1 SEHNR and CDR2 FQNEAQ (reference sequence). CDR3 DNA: TGTGCCAGCAGCAATCACGGGGAAAGGACTGAAGCTTTCTTT. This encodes CASSNHGERTEAFF.

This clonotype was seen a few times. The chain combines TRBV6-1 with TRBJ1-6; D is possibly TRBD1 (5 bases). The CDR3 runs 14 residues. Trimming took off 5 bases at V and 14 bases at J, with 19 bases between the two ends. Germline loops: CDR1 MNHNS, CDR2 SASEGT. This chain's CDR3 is CASSPGTGLESLHF. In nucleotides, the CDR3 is TGTGCCAGCAGTCCCGGGACGGGACTAGAGTCCCTCCACTTT.

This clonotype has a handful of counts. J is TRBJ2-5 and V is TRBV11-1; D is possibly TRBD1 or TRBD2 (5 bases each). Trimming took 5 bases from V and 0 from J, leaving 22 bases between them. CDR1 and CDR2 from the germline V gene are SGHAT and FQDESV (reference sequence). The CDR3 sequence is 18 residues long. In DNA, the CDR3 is TGTGCCAGCAGCGGATGGCCCCGGGACCGAGCGTACCAAGAGACCCAGTACTTC. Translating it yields CASSGWPRDRAYQETQYF.

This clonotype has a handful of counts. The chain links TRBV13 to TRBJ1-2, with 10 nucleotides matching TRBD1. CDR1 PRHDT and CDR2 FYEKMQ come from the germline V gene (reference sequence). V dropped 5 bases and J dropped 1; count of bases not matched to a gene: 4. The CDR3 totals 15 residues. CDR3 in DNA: TGTGCCAGCAGCCCCCGGGACAGGGGTAACTATGGCTACACCTTC. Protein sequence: CASSPRDRGNYGYTF.

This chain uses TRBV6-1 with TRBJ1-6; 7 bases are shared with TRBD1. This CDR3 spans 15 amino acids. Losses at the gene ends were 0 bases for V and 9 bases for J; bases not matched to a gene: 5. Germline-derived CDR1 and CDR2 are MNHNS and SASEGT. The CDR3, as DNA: TGTGCCAGCAGTGAAGCAGGGGGCGCGCCTTCACCCCTCCACTTT. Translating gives CASSEAGGAPSPLHF.

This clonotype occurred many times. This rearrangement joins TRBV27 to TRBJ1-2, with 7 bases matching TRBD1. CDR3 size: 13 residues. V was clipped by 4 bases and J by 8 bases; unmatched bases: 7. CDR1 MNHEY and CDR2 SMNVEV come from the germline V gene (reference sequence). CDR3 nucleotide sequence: TGTGCCAGCAGTTACCGGGACAGTGGGGGCTACACCTTC. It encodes CASSYRDSGGYTF.

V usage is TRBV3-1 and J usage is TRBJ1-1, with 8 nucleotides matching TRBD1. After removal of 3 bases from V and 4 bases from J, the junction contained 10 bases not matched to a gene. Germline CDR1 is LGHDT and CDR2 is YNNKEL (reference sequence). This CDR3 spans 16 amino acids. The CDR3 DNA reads TGTGCCAGCAGCCAGGAGATGAATACAGGGGGCACTGAAGCTTTCTTT. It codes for CASSQEMNTGGTEAFF.

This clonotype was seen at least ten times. The CDR3 DNA is TGCAGTGCTAGAGATTACCTAGAGACCCAGTACTTC. It specifies CSARDYLETQYF. This sequence joins TRBV20-1 and TRBJ2-5, with D unclear. The V end was cut by 0 bases, the J end by 4 bases, with 6 bases between. CDR3 size: 12 residues. CDR1 is DFQATT and CDR2 is SNEGSKA in the germline V gene (reference sequence).

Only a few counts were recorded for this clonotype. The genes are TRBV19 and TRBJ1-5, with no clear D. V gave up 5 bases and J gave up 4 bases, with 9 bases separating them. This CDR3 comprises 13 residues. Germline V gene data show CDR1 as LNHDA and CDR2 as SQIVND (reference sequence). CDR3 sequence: CASSDGKNQPQHF. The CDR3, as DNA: TGTGCCAGTAGTGACGGAAAAAATCAGCCCCAGCATTTT.